Included here is one T cell receptor (beta chain) sequence, with context. Its specificity is unknown. Vbeta (60) and Jbeta (13) primers were used in the PCR. Clones were sequenced by immunoSEQ multiplex PCR, and TCRdb holds only the in-frame ones, with some missing. The repertoire holds 150,000 to 170,000 clones, approximately 81% seen once, with around 1.5% in the top ten. Germline CDR1 is SEHNR and CDR2 is FQNEAQ (reference sequence). Deletions cut 2 bases from V and 7 bases from J, with 14 bases between. The CDR3 consists of 15 residues. This sample was included in a study of cytomegalovirus exposure and HLA in healthy donors. Study outcomes and limitations: The authors later found most CMV-associated TCR beta chains appeared HLA-restricted.

The specimen sequenced was PBMCs. The V gene is TRBV7-9, the J gene TRBJ1-4, with a weak D call TRBD1 (5 bases). The source of this sequence is a man aged 18 to 29 in good health and CMV-seronegative. CDR3 sequence: CASSLWPGEGEKLFF. In DNA, the CDR3 is TGTGCCAGCAGCTTATGGCCGGGGGAGGGTGAAAAACTGTTTTTT.